A selection of T cell receptor beta chains follows, all from one sample in a study of T-cell reconstitution after alpha-beta-depleted transplantation in children. MiXCR, applied by TCRdb to the PCR reads, yields one record per CDR3 protein. The sample includes about 540,000 distinct CDR3 sequences, about 18% of them seen just once. Here the sequenced sample was PBMCs from the stem cell graft donor, taken from the stem cell graft. The receptor set was obtained from a human donor who donated a stem cell graft to a child with acute lymphoblastic leukemia. CDR3s include the opening cysteine and the closing phenylalanine or tryptophan. Fields, in order: J gene, D gene, V gene, clone size, CDR3 DNA, CDR3 protein. A D gene is named only where the DNA matches it firmly. The size field is filled for only some rows; it gives once, few, many or a size class.

>TRBJ1-1|TRBD1|TRBV12-3/TRBV12-4|few
TGTGCCAGCAGGTTGGGACAGGGAGTCTCTGAAGCTTTCTTT
CASRLGQGVSEAFF
>TRBJ2-5|TRBD1|TRBV7-3|-
TGTGCCAGCAGCTTTGGGACAGAAGAGACCCAGTACTTC
CASSFGTEETQYF
>TRBJ2-6|-|TRBV5-1|-
TGCGCCAGCAGCTTCCCTGAGTACAGGGTGCATTCCCCTCCTGGGGCCAACGTCCTGACTTTC
CASSFPEYRVHSPPGANVLTF
>TRBJ1-3|-|TRBV15|-
TGTGCCACCAGCAGAGTATATACCCTCCTAGTCGGGCCTTCTGGAAACACCATATATTTT
CATSRVYTLLVGPSGNTIYF
>TRBJ1-2|TRBD1|TRBV7-9|-
TGTGCCAGCCGCGAGGTTGGGACAGGTTATGGCTACACCTTC
CASREVGTGYGYTF
>TRBJ2-7|TRBD2|TRBV10-3|-
TGTGCCATCAGGCCGGGACTAGCGACGAACGAGCAGTACTTC
CAIRPGLATNEQYF
>TRBJ2-1|TRBD2|TRBV4-2|-
TGTGCCAGCAGCCAAGCGCAGACTAGCGGGAGGGCCGCAATGGCCTACAATGAGCAGTTCTTC
CASSQAQTSGRAAMAYNEQFF
>TRBJ2-1|TRBD2|TRBV4-1|many
TGCGCCAGCAGGTTAGCGGGACTCTCCGGCAATGAGCAGTTCTTC
CASRLAGLSGNEQFF
>TRBJ1-3|-|TRBV7-9|-
TGTGCCAGCAGCTTATCGGGGATCGGAAACACCATATATTTT
CASSLSGIGNTIYF
>TRBJ2-1|-|TRBV15|few
TGTGCCACCAGCTCGCGCGGGAATGAGCAGTTCTTC
CATSSRGNEQFF
>TRBJ2-7|-|TRBV18|few
TGTGCCAGCTCACCAGATCTAGGTCTCGAGCAGTACTTC
CASSPDLGLEQYF
>TRBJ2-2|TRBD1|TRBV6-1|few
TGTGCCAGCATTGGACAGGGCACCGGGGAGCTGTTTTTT
CASIGQGTGELFF